These T cell receptor beta chains were read from a single sample in a study of blood T cell repertoires in COVID-19. This table comes from immunoSEQ multiplex PCR, and its TCRdb copy is limited to in-frame clones, with some not included. In the table there are around 70,000 clones, roughly 85% of which are singletons. What was sequenced was peripheral blood. All receptors come from a man aged 60 to 75 with active or convalescent COVID-19. CDR3s include the opening cysteine and the closing phenylalanine or tryptophan. Each record gives: J gene, D gene, V gene, clone size, CDR3 protein, CDR3 DNA. A D gene is named only where the DNA matches it firmly. A row's size may be missing; if present it is once, few, many or a size class.

J: TRBJ2-2
D: .
V: TRBV30
size: .
CDR3: CAWSWEGELFF
DNA: TGTGCCTGGAGTTGGGAGGGGGAGCTGTTTTTT

J: TRBJ1-1
D: .
V: TRBV14
size: .
CDR3: CASSHYAGSGEAFF
DNA: TGTGCCAGCAGCCATTATGCAGGGTCGGGTGAAGCTTTCTTT

J: TRBJ2-6
D: TRBD1
V: TRBV5-1
size: once
CDR3: CASTRTGVSSGANVLTF
DNA: TGCGCCAGCACCCGGACAGGGGTCAGCTCTGGGGCCAACGTCCTGACTTTC

J: TRBJ1-6
D: .
V: TRBV5-6
size: once
CDR3: CASSLSARPSPLHF
DNA: TGTGCCAGCAGCTTGTCGGCCAGGCCTTCACCCCTCCACTTT

J: TRBJ2-2
D: .
V: TRBV10-3
size: many
CDR3: CAISAADTGELFF
DNA: TGTGCCATCAGTGCTGCAGACACCGGGGAGCTGTTTTTT

J: TRBJ2-3
D: .
V: TRBV7-9
size: .
CDR3: CASVQGSTDTQYF
DNA: TGTGCCAGCGTACAGGGAAGCACAGATACGCAGTATTTT

J: TRBJ1-1
D: .
V: TRBV20-1
size: .
CDR3: CSAPGLEAFF
DNA: TGCAGTGCTCCGGGTTTAGAAGCTTTCTTT

J: TRBJ1-2
D: .
V: TRBV5-4
size: .
CDR3: CASSLGHLNYGYTF
DNA: TGTGCCAGCAGCCTGGGACACTTGAACTATGGCTACACCTTC

J: TRBJ2-7
D: .
V: TRBV18
size: .
CDR3: CASSPEGYEQYF
DNA: TGTGCCAGCTCACCGGAGGGTTACGAGCAGTACTTC

J: TRBJ1-1
D: .
V: TRBV19
size: .
CDR3: CASSREVEAFF
DNA: TGTGCCAGTAGCCGGGAGGTTGAAGCTTTCTTT

J: TRBJ2-7
D: .
V: TRBV2
size: .
CDR3: CASSDYMGSDSAEQYF
DNA: TGTGCCAGCAGTGACTATATGGGGAGCGATTCCGCCGAGCAGTACTTC

J: TRBJ2-2
D: TRBD2
V: TRBV7-3
size: .
CDR3: CASSFGGGNTGELFF
DNA: TGTGCCAGCAGCTTTGGCGGGGGGAACACCGGGGAGCTGTTTTTT

J: TRBJ1-1
D: .
V: TRBV10-3
size: .
CDR3: CAISGAGQGGAEAFF
DNA: TGTGCCATCAGTGGGGCGGGCCAAGGGGGGGCTGAAGCTTTCTTT

J: TRBJ2-6
D: .
V: TRBV5-1
size: .
CDR3: CASARDTHSGANVLTF
DNA: TGCGCCAGCGCCCGGGACACCCACTCTGGGGCCAACGTCCTGACTTTC

J: TRBJ1-1
D: .
V: TRBV3-1/TRBV3-2
size: .
CDR3: CASSPSRGPTEAFF
DNA: TGTGCCAGCAGCCCCAGCAGGGGTCCCACTGAAGCTTTCTTT

J: TRBJ2-1
D: .
V: TRBV5-6
size: .
CDR3: CASSLGGRMDNEQFF
DNA: TGTGCCAGCAGCTTGGGAGGAAGGATGGACAATGAGCAGTTCTTC

J: TRBJ1-2
D: TRBD1
V: TRBV5-5
size: .
CDR3: CASSRETGYNYGYTF
DNA: TGTGCCAGCAGCCGAGAGACAGGGTATAACTATGGCTACACCTTC

J: TRBJ2-7
D: .
V: TRBV7-9
size: .
CDR3: CASSLSGLEAYEQYF
DNA: TGTGCCAGCAGCTTATCGGGGTTGGAAGCCTACGAGCAGTACTTC

J: TRBJ2-5
D: .
V: TRBV3-1/TRBV3-2
size: .
CDR3: CASSQEGEGRPETQYF
DNA: TGTGCCAGCAGCCAAGAGGGTGAAGGGAGGCCAGAGACCCAGTACTTC

J: TRBJ1-2
D: .
V: TRBV7-3
size: .
CDR3: CASSFSQTYGYTF
DNA: TGTGCCAGCAGCTTTTCGCAGACTTATGGCTACACCTTC

J: TRBJ2-7
D: TRBD1
V: TRBV5-5
size: .
CDR3: CASTIDTPGQGYEQYF
DNA: TGTGCCAGCACCATTGATACTCCGGGACAGGGGTACGAGCAGTACTTC

J: TRBJ2-5
D: TRBD2
V: TRBV7-2
size: .
CDR3: CASSFAPLAGGTQYF
DNA: TGTGCCAGCAGCTTCGCGCCGCTAGCGGGGGGGACCCAGTACTTC

J: TRBJ1-1
D: .
V: TRBV25-1
size: once
CDR3: CASSAPGRMNTEAFF
DNA: TGTGCCAGCAGTGCCCCAGGGAGGATGAACACTGAAGCTTTCTTT

J: TRBJ1-2
D: .
V: TRBV21-1
size: .
CDR3: CASSKVGGRNYGYTF
DNA: TGTGCCAGCAGCAAAGTTGGAGGGCGCAACTATGGCTACACCTTC

J: TRBJ2-5
D: TRBD2
V: TRBV4-3
size: .
CDR3: CASSSGLVAGGETQYF
DNA: TGCGCCAGCAGCTCCGGACTAGTTGCGGGCGGAGAGACCCAGTACTTC

J: TRBJ2-3
D: TRBD2
V: TRBV15
size: .
CDR3: CATSRGPAGFTDTQYF
DNA: TGTGCCACCAGCAGAGGTCCAGCGGGGTTCACAGATACGCAGTATTTT

J: TRBJ1-1
D: .
V: TRBV28
size: .
CDR3: CASGQPSFAFF
DNA: TGTGCCAGTGGACAGCCATCCTTTGCTTTCTTT

J: TRBJ1-6
D: TRBD1
V: TRBV6-6
size: .
CDR3: CASSYTGENSPLHF
DNA: TGTGCCAGCAGTTACACAGGGGAAAATTCACCCCTCCACTTT

J: TRBJ1-1
D: .
V: TRBV28
size: .
CDR3: CASSLRPGRVGTEAFF
DNA: TGTGCCAGCAGTCTAAGGCCAGGGCGTGTTGGGACTGAAGCTTTCTTT

J: TRBJ1-3
D: TRBD1
V: TRBV5-1
size: .
CDR3: CASSLQGVGNTIYF
DNA: TGCGCCAGCAGCTTACAGGGGGTCGGAAACACCATATATTTT

J: TRBJ2-7
D: .
V: TRBV27
size: few
CDR3: CASSSMRGGEQYF
DNA: TGTGCCAGCAGTTCTATGCGAGGGGGCGAGCAGTACTTC

J: TRBJ1-1
D: .
V: TRBV11-2
size: .
CDR3: CASSFLIEVDTEAFF
DNA: TGTGCCAGCAGCTTTCTCATTGAGGTGGACACTGAAGCTTTCTTT

J: TRBJ1-5
D: TRBD1
V: TRBV6-5
size: .
CDR3: CASSYSRGRSQPQHF
DNA: TGTGCCAGCAGTTACAGCAGGGGGCGCAGTCAGCCCCAGCATTTT

J: TRBJ2-5
D: .
V: TRBV18
size: .
CDR3: CASSSDREETQYF
DNA: TGTGCCAGCTCATCCGACAGAGAAGAGACCCAGTACTTC

J: TRBJ2-2
D: TRBD2
V: TRBV4-1
size: .
CDR3: CASSSSGGDTGELFF
DNA: TGCGCCAGCAGCTCAAGCGGGGGCGACACCGGGGAGCTGTTTTTT

J: TRBJ1-6
D: TRBD1
V: TRBV11-2
size: few
CDR3: CASSFGTGAMSPLHF
DNA: TGTGCCAGCAGCTTTGGGACAGGGGCAATGTCACCCCTCCACTTT

J: TRBJ2-3
D: TRBD2
V: TRBV4-1
size: .
CDR3: CASSQGGAGGGTDTQYF
DNA: TGCGCCAGCAGCCAAGGGGGAGCCGGGGGGGGCACAGATACGCAGTATTTT

J: TRBJ2-5
D: .
V: TRBV29-1
size: .
CDR3: CSVREETQYF
DNA: TGCAGCGTCAGGGAAGAGACCCAGTACTTC

J: TRBJ1-2
D: TRBD1
V: TRBV3-1/TRBV3-2
size: .
CDR3: CASSQGGGTALRGYTF
DNA: TGTGCCAGCAGCCAAGGAGGAGGGACAGCTCTTCGGGGCTACACCTTC

J: TRBJ1-1
D: .
V: TRBV21-1
size: .
CDR3: CASSKEDRKNTEAFF
DNA: TGTGCCAGCAGCAAAGAGGACAGGAAGAACACTGAAGCTTTCTTT

J: TRBJ2-7
D: .
V: TRBV2
size: .
CDR3: CASSEVPTVGGEQYF
DNA: TGTGCCAGCAGTGAAGTCCCAACAGTGGGAGGCGAGCAGTACTTC

J: TRBJ2-5
D: .
V: TRBV24-1
size: .
CDR3: CATSGSRQGGETQYF
DNA: TGTGCCACCAGTGGTTCGCGGCAGGGGGGAGAGACCCAGTACTTC

J: TRBJ2-2
D: TRBD1
V: TRBV7-9
size: few
CDR3: CASSRTGGETGELFF
DNA: TGTGCCAGCAGCCGGACAGGGGGCGAAACCGGGGAGCTGTTTTTT

J: TRBJ2-7
D: .
V: TRBV6-6
size: few
CDR3: CASSYWSVPGDEQYF
DNA: TGTGCCAGCAGTTACTGGTCCGTGCCCGGGGACGAGCAGTACTTC

J: TRBJ1-1
D: TRBD1
V: TRBV3-1/TRBV3-2
size: .
CDR3: CASSQEGGGVQAFF
DNA: TGTGCCAGCAGCCAAGAAGGAGGGGGCGTCCAAGCTTTCTTT

J: TRBJ1-5
D: .
V: TRBV7-2
size: once
CDR3: CASTYSNQPQHF
DNA: TGTGCCAGTACATATAGCAATCAGCCCCAGCATTTT

J: TRBJ2-1
D: .
V: TRBV6-4
size: .
CDR3: CASSPGGLPNEQFF
DNA: TGTGCCAGCAGTCCCGGAGGTCTCCCAAATGAGCAGTTCTTC

J: TRBJ2-1
D: TRBD2
V: TRBV27
size: .
CDR3: CASRSGGAINEQFF
DNA: TGTGCCAGCAGGAGCGGGGGGGCAATCAATGAGCAGTTCTTC

J: TRBJ2-6
D: .
V: TRBV7-9
size: .
CDR3: CASSSYSGANVLTF
DNA: TGTGCCAGCAGCTCGTACTCTGGGGCCAACGTCCTGACTTTC

J: TRBJ1-2
D: .
V: TRBV5-6
size: few
CDR3: CASSLRGYGYTF
DNA: TGTGCCAGCAGCTTGCGAGGATATGGCTACACCTTC

J: TRBJ2-1
D: TRBD2
V: TRBV29-1
size: .
CDR3: CSVEGPSGGYVLGNEQFF
DNA: TGCAGCGTTGAAGGGCCTAGCGGGGGGTATGTATTAGGCAATGAGCAGTTCTTC

J: TRBJ2-1
D: .
V: TRBV29-1
size: .
CDR3: CSVEGQVTYNEQFF
DNA: TGCAGCGTTGAGGGGCAGGTCACCTACAATGAGCAGTTCTTC

J: TRBJ2-1
D: TRBD2
V: TRBV11-2
size: .
CDR3: CASSRTSGGTHEQFF
DNA: TGTGCCAGCAGCCGGACTAGCGGGGGGACCCATGAGCAGTTCTTC